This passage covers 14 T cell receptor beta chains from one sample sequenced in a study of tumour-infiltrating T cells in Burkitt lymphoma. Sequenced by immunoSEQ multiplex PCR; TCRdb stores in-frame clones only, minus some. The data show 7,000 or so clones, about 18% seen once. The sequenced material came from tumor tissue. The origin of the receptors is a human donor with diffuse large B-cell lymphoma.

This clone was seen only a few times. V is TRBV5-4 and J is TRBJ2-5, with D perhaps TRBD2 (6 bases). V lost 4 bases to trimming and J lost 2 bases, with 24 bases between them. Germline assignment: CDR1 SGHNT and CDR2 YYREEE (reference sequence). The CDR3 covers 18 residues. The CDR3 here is CASSPGLVGSGLQETQYF. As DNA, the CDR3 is TGTGCCAGCAGCCCCGGTCTAGTGGGTAGCGGATTGCAAGAGACCCAGTACTTC.

CDR3 residues: CATSRDWGDTGELFF. CDR3 sequence (DNA): TGTGCCACCAGCAGAGATTGGGGGGACACCGGGGAGCTGTTTTTT. J is TRBJ2-2 and V is TRBV15; D is possibly TRBD2 (6 bases). This CDR3 is 15 amino acids long. Trimming took off 0 bases at V and 3 bases at J, with 8 bases between the two ends. Per germline, CDR1 LNHNV and CDR2 YYDKDF (reference sequence). Combining the CDR3 with reference TRBV15 and TRBJ2-2 gives the whole variable domain DAMVIQNPRYQVTQFGKPVTLSCSQTLNHNVMYWYQQKSSQAPKLLFHYYDKDFNNEADTPDNFQSRRPNTSFCFLDIRSPGLGDTAMYLCATSRDWGDTGELFFGEGSRLTVL.

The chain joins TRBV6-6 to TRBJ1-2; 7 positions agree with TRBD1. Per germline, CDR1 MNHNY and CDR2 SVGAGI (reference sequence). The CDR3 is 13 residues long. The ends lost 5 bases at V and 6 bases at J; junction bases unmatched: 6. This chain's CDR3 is CASSTDRVDGYTF. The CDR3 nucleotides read TGTGCCAGCAGTACTGACAGGGTGGATGGCTACACCTTC.

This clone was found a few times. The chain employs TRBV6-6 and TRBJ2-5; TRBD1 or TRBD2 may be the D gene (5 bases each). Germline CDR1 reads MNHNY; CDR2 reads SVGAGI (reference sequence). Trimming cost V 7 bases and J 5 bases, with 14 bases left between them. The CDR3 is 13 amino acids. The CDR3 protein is CASTLPGRETQYF. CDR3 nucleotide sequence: TGTGCCAGCACCCTGCCGGGGCGCGAGACCCAGTACTTC.

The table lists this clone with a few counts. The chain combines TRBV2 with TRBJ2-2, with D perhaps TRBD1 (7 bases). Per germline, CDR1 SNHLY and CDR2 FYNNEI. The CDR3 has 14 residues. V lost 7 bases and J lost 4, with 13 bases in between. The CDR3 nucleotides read TGTGCCAGCAAATCCCAGGGGGGCACCGGGGAGCTGTTTTTT. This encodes CASKSQGGTGELFF.

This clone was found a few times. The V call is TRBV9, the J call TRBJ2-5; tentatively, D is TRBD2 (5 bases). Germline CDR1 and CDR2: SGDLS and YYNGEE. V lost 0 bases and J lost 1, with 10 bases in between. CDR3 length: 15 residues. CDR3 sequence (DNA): TGTGCCAGCAGCGTAGTTGGAGGTAGCCAAGAGACCCAGTACTTC. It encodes CASSVVGGSQETQYF.

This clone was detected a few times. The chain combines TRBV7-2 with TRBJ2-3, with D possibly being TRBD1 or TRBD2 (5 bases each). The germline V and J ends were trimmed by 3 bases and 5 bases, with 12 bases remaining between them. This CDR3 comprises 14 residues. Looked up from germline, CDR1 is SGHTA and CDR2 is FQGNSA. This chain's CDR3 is CASSLARGLDTQYF. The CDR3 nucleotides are TGTGCCAGCAGCTTGGCCCGGGGCTTAGATACGCAGTATTTT.

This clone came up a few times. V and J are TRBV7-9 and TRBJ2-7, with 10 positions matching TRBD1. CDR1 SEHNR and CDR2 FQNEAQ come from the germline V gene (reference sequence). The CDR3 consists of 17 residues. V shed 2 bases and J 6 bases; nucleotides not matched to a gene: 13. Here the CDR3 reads CASSLYAGGGQGSEQYF. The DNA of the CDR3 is TGTGCCAGCAGCTTATATGCCGGTGGGGGACAGGGGTCCGAGCAGTACTTC.

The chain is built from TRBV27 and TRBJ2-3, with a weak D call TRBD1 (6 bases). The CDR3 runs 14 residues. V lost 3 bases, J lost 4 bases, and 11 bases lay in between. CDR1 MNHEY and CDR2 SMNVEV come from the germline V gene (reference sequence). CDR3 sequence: CASSLWGPADTQYF. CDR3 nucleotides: TGTGCCAGCAGTTTGTGGGGGCCGGCAGATACGCAGTATTTT.

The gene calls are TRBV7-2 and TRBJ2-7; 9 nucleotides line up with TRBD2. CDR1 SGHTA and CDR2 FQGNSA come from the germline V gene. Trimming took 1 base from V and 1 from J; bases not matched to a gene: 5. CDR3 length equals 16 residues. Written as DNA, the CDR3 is TGTGCCAGCAGCTTAGGGTCGCTAGCGGGATCCTACGAGCAGTACTTC. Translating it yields CASSLGSLAGSYEQYF.

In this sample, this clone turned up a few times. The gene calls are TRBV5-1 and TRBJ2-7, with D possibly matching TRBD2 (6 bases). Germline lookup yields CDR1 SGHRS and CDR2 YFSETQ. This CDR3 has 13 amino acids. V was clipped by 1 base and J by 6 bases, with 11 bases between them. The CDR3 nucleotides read TGCGCCAGCAGCTTGAGGGGACTGGGCGAGCAGTACTTC. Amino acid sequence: CASSLRGLGEQYF.

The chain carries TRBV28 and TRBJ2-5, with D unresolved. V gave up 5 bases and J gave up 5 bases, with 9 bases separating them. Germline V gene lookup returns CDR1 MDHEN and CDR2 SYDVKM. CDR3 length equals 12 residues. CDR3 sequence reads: CASSKGPETQYF. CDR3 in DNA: TGTGCCAGCAGTAAGGGCCCCGAGACCCAGTACTTC.

The chain's CDR3 is CASAGLAGGTDTQYF. CDR3 coding DNA: TGTGCCAGTGCAGGGCTGGCGGGAGGAACAGATACGCAGTATTTT. The V gene is TRBV19, the J gene TRBJ2-3; 8 nucleotides line up with TRBD2. In germline, CDR1 is LNHDA, CDR2 SQIVND (reference sequence). The CDR3 sequence is 15 residues long. V trimming: 8 bases; J trimming: 3 bases; junction bases outside the gene matches: 10.

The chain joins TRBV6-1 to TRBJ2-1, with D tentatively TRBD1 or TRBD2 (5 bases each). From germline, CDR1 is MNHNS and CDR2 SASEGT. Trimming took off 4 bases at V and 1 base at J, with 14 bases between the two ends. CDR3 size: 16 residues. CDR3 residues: CASSASRDPSYNEQFF. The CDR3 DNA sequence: TGTGCCAGCAGTGCGAGCCGGGACCCTTCCTACAATGAGCAGTTCTTC.